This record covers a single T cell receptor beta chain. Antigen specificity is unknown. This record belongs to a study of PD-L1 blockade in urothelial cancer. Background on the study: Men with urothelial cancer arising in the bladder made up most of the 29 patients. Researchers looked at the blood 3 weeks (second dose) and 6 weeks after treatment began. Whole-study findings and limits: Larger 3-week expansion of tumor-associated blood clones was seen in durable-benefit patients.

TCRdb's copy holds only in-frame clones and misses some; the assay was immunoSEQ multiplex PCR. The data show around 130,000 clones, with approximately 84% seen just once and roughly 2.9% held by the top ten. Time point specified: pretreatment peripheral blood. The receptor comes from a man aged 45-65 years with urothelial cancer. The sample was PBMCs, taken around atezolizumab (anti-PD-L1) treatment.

CDR3 residues: CASSPRTGSSYEQYF. CDR3 in DNA: TGTGCCAGCAGCCCCCGGACTGGGAGCTCCTACGAGCAGTACTTC. The rearrangement uses TRBV11-2 and TRBJ2-7, with a weak D call TRBD2 (5 bases). CDR1 is SGHAT, CDR2 FQNNGV, per germline. This CDR3 has 15 amino acids. The ends were cut back, 5 bases at V and 0 bases at J, with 14 bases in the middle.